A selection of T cell receptor beta chains follows, all from one sample in a study of cytomegalovirus exposure and HLA in healthy donors. Clones were read by immunoSEQ multiplex PCR, and TCRdb kept only the in-frame ones, dropping some. The sample gives approximately 140,000 clones, less than 80% of which show up once; approximately 10% is in the top ten. Sequenced: PBMCs. The origin of the receptors is a woman in her 50s in good health and CMV-seropositive. The CDR3 runs from the conserved cysteine through the conserved F or W. Each record gives: clone size, V gene, D gene, J gene, CDR3 DNA, CDR3 protein. D genes are given only for firm matches. Size tells how often a clone was seen (once, few, many) or the class of an expanded clone, and some rows leave it out.

size: .
V: TRBV6-6
D: .
J: TRBJ1-5
DNA: TGTGCCAGCAGTTACTGGCGGCAGGAGGGCAATCAGCCCCAGCATTTT
CDR3: CASSYWRQEGNQPQHF

size: .
V: TRBV5-6
D: .
J: TRBJ1-5
DNA: TGTGCCAGCAGTGCCGGGCCCTCCGGGGGGGCCCAGCATTTT
CDR3: CASSAGPSGGAQHF

size: .
V: TRBV5-4
D: TRBD2
J: TRBJ2-3
DNA: TGTGCCAGCAGCGGAAGACTAGCGGGGGGGCCTACAGATACGCAGTATTTT
CDR3: CASSGRLAGGPTDTQYF

size: .
V: TRBV7-2
D: .
J: TRBJ1-5
DNA: TGTGCCAGCAGCCCTAGGGGGTCTAGCAATCAGCCCCAGCATTTT
CDR3: CASSPRGSSNQPQHF

size: .
V: TRBV5-1
D: .
J: TRBJ2-1
DNA: TGCGCCAGCAATTACGGGGACTCTAACAATGAGCAGTTCTTC
CDR3: CASNYGDSNNEQFF

size: .
V: TRBV7-3
D: TRBD2
J: TRBJ2-1
DNA: TGTGCCAGCAGCGCGGGGGGTGAGCAGTTCTTC
CDR3: CASSAGGEQFF

size: .
V: TRBV5-6
D: TRBD2
J: TRBJ2-1
DNA: TGTGCCAGCACCCCTAGCGGAGGGTTTTTCAATGAGCAGTTCTTC
CDR3: CASTPSGGFFNEQFF

size: .
V: TRBV30
D: .
J: TRBJ1-5
DNA: TGTGCCTGGAGTGGGTCCACAAATCAGCCCCAGCATTTT
CDR3: CAWSGSTNQPQHF

size: .
V: TRBV19
D: TRBD1
J: TRBJ2-5
DNA: TGTGCCAGTAGTATGACCGGGGCCGGGACAGGGACCAGGACCCAGTACTTC
CDR3: CASSMTGAGTGTRTQYF

size: .
V: TRBV7-7
D: TRBD1
J: TRBJ2-7
DNA: TGTGCTAGCAGCTCCCTGACAGGGTACGAGCAGTACTTC
CDR3: CASSSLTGYEQYF

size: once
V: TRBV2
D: .
J: TRBJ2-3
DNA: TGTGCCAGCAGGTCAACTAGTTTGAGGGCAGATACGCAGTATTTT
CDR3: CASRSTSLRADTQYF

size: .
V: TRBV7-9
D: TRBD2
J: TRBJ2-3
DNA: TGTGCCAGCAGCTCGGGACTAGCCCTAAGCACAGATACGCAGTATTTT
CDR3: CASSSGLALSTDTQYF

size: .
V: TRBV19
D: .
J: TRBJ1-2
DNA: TGTGCCAGTAGTCCGGGTCCTGAGTCCTATGGCTACACCTTC
CDR3: CASSPGPESYGYTF

size: .
V: TRBV15
D: TRBD1
J: TRBJ2-1
DNA: TGTGCCACCAGCAGAGATTACAGGGGGGCGATCAATGAGCAGTTCTTC
CDR3: CATSRDYRGAINEQFF

size: few
V: TRBV7-9
D: TRBD2
J: TRBJ2-7
DNA: TGTGCCAGCAGCTGGTCCCAGCGGGGCCTAACCTACGAGCAGTACTTC
CDR3: CASSWSQRGLTYEQYF

size: .
V: TRBV14
D: .
J: TRBJ2-2
DNA: TGTGCCAGCAGCCAAATTCAAAGGGGGAGCACCGGGGAGCTGTTTTTT
CDR3: CASSQIQRGSTGELFF

size: once
V: TRBV9
D: .
J: TRBJ1-2
DNA: TGTGCCAGCAGCGTAGGGGTAACAGCTTATGGCTACACCTTC
CDR3: CASSVGVTAYGYTF

size: many
V: TRBV4-3
D: .
J: TRBJ2-2
DNA: TGCGCCAGCAGCCAAGCCCTAGTATGGGACATTTCTAACACCGGGGAGCTGTTTTTT
CDR3: CASSQALVWDISNTGELFF

size: .
V: TRBV6-4
D: .
J: TRBJ2-1
DNA: TGTGCCAGCGCCCGGGACACCTACCTCAATGAGCAGTTCTTC
CDR3: CASARDTYLNEQFF

size: .
V: TRBV27
D: TRBD1
J: TRBJ1-2
DNA: TGTGCCAGCAGTTTCAATGACAGGGTATATGGCTACACCTTC
CDR3: CASSFNDRVYGYTF

size: few
V: TRBV7-2
D: TRBD1
J: TRBJ1-2
DNA: TGTGCCAGCAGCTTAGAGGCAGGGGGTGTAGGCGGCTACACCTTC
CDR3: CASSLEAGGVGGYTF

size: few
V: TRBV6-4
D: TRBD1
J: TRBJ1-5
DNA: TGTGCCAGCAGTTGGACAGGGGTGACCCAGCCCCAGCATTTT
CDR3: CASSWTGVTQPQHF

size: .
V: TRBV5-1
D: .
J: TRBJ1-1
DNA: TGCGCCAGCAGCTTGGGGCAGGACATCACTGAAGCTTTCTTT
CDR3: CASSLGQDITEAFF

size: .
V: TRBV7-9
D: TRBD1
J: TRBJ1-1
DNA: TGTGCCAGCAGCTCGCCCGGGACAGGGGCTAACACTGAAGCTTTCTTT
CDR3: CASSSPGTGANTEAFF

size: .
V: TRBV7-9
D: .
J: TRBJ2-1
DNA: TGTGCCAGCAGTCCACGGGGGACAGCGAACAATGAGCAGTTCTTC
CDR3: CASSPRGTANNEQFF

size: .
V: TRBV15
D: TRBD2
J: TRBJ2-3
DNA: TGTGCCACGGGCGGCGGGGGGGACACAGATACGCAGTATTTT
CDR3: CATGGGGDTDTQYF

size: .
V: TRBV28
D: .
J: TRBJ1-2
DNA: TGTGCCAGCAGTTTAACGGGGGGGCGGGGCTATGGCTACACCTTC
CDR3: CASSLTGGRGYGYTF

size: .
V: TRBV18
D: TRBD1
J: TRBJ2-5
DNA: TGTGCCAGCTCACCGGGACAGGGGATTCAAGAGACCCAGTACTTC
CDR3: CASSPGQGIQETQYF

size: .
V: TRBV4-1
D: TRBD1
J: TRBJ2-7
DNA: TGCGCCAGCAGCCAAGGCGGACAGGCCTCCTACGAGCAGTACTTC
CDR3: CASSQGGQASYEQYF

size: .
V: TRBV25-1
D: .
J: TRBJ2-4
DNA: TGTGCCAGCAGTGAAGCAGGGCAGAAAAACATTCAGTACTTC
CDR3: CASSEAGQKNIQYF

size: few
V: TRBV6-6
D: .
J: TRBJ2-7
DNA: TGTGCCACCGGGTCCTACGAGCAGTACTTC
CDR3: CATGSYEQYF

size: .
V: TRBV27
D: TRBD1
J: TRBJ1-2
DNA: TGTGCCAGCAGTTTATACTGGACAGGGGGCGAATACACCTTC
CDR3: CASSLYWTGGEYTF

size: .
V: TRBV11-3
D: .
J: TRBJ2-2
DNA: TGTGCCAGCAGCCCCAAGAGGGACACCGGGGAGCTGTTTTTT
CDR3: CASSPKRDTGELFF

size: .
V: TRBV10-2
D: .
J: TRBJ2-5
DNA: TGCGCCAGCAGTGAGAATACGGTGGAGACCCAGTACTTC
CDR3: CASSENTVETQYF

size: .
V: TRBV7-9
D: .
J: TRBJ1-6
DNA: TGTGCCAGCTCCAGCGATTCACCCCTCCACTTT
CDR3: CASSSDSPLHF

size: once
V: TRBV21-1
D: .
J: TRBJ1-2
DNA: TGTGCCAGCAGCAAAGTAGGGGGTACCTCTCGAGGCTACACCTTC
CDR3: CASSKVGGTSRGYTF

size: once
V: TRBV9
D: TRBD1
J: TRBJ1-1
DNA: TGTGCCAGCAGCGGAGGGACAGACACTGAAGCTTTCTTT
CDR3: CASSGGTDTEAFF

size: .
V: TRBV29-1
D: .
J: TRBJ2-5
DNA: TGCAGCGTTGAAGACGGCAGGGAAGAGACCCAGTACTTC
CDR3: CSVEDGREETQYF

size: .
V: TRBV7-2
D: TRBD2
J: TRBJ2-7
DNA: TGTGCCAGCAGCTTAGTGGGGATGGGGACTAGCGGTGCACCCTACGAGCAGTACTTC
CDR3: CASSLVGMGTSGAPYEQYF

size: .
V: TRBV6-5
D: TRBD1
J: TRBJ2-1
DNA: TGTGCCAGCAGCTACCGAGGGGGCCGCGTCAATGAGCAGTTCTTC
CDR3: CASSYRGGRVNEQFF

size: once
V: TRBV4-2
D: .
J: TRBJ2-6
DNA: TGTGCCAGCAGCCAAGATCCAAACTCTGGGGCCAACGTCCTGACTTTC
CDR3: CASSQDPNSGANVLTF

size: .
V: TRBV6-5
D: TRBD1
J: TRBJ2-1
DNA: TGTGCCAGCAGTTCGCAGGGGGTCGCCTACAATGAGCAGTTCTTC
CDR3: CASSSQGVAYNEQFF

size: .
V: TRBV7-2
D: .
J: TRBJ1-3
DNA: TGTGCCAGCAGCTTAGGCGACAGTCCTGGAAACACCATATATTTT
CDR3: CASSLGDSPGNTIYF

size: .
V: TRBV25-1
D: .
J: TRBJ1-4
DNA: TGTGCCAGCAGTGCTGAGTACACTAATGAAAAACTGTTTTTT
CDR3: CASSAEYTNEKLFF

size: once
V: TRBV6-5
D: .
J: TRBJ1-3
DNA: TGTGCCAGCCACAGGGATAGCTCTGGAAACACCATATATTTT
CDR3: CASHRDSSGNTIYF

size: .
V: TRBV5-1
D: .
J: TRBJ2-7
DNA: TGCGCCAGCAGCTCGCGGTGGCCCTACGAGCAGTACTTC
CDR3: CASSSRWPYEQYF

size: .
V: TRBV5-1
D: TRBD1
J: TRBJ1-5
DNA: TGCGCCAGCAGCTTGGGGACAGGGTTCGGGCAGCCCCAGCATTTT
CDR3: CASSLGTGFGQPQHF

size: .
V: TRBV4-2
D: TRBD2
J: TRBJ2-5
DNA: TGTGCCAGCAGCCAAAGAGGGCGGGGGGCTTCGGAGACCCAGTACTTC
CDR3: CASSQRGRGASETQYF

size: .
V: TRBV4-3
D: .
J: TRBJ2-3
DNA: TGCGCCAGCAGCCTAATAACGGCCCGACTGGATACGCAGTATTTT
CDR3: CASSLITARLDTQYF

size: .
V: TRBV11-2
D: .
J: TRBJ2-5
DNA: TGTGCCAGCAGCTTAGTGCCGGGTCAAGAGACCCAGTACTTC
CDR3: CASSLVPGQETQYF

size: few
V: TRBV7-2
D: .
J: TRBJ2-2
DNA: TGTGCCAGCAGTCGTGCGACAGGGAACACCGGGGAGCTGTTTTTT
CDR3: CASSRATGNTGELFF

size: .
V: TRBV4-2
D: .
J: TRBJ1-2
DNA: TGTGCCAGCAGCCAAGAAGCGGGGGACGGCTACACCTTC
CDR3: CASSQEAGDGYTF

size: .
V: TRBV6-5
D: TRBD1
J: TRBJ1-5
DNA: TGTGCCAGCAGAGTGGGACAGCTCTCTCATCAGCCCCAGCATTTT
CDR3: CASRVGQLSHQPQHF

size: .
V: TRBV28
D: .
J: TRBJ2-7
DNA: TGTTCAACCCGGGACTCCCTCCGCTACGAGCAGTACTTC
CDR3: CSTRDSLRYEQYF

size: .
V: TRBV6-1
D: .
J: TRBJ2-1
DNA: TGTGCCAGCAGTGAAGCCGGGAGGGGGCGGGGGGCCCGCAATGAGCAGTTCTTC
CDR3: CASSEAGRGRGARNEQFF